These 9 T cell receptor beta chains originate from one sample sequenced in a study of shared clonotypes between healthy human individuals. In the naive CD8 group, cells lacked CD45RO and were positively selected for CCR7, so terminally differentiated effector memory CD45RA+ cells were left out. Using immunoSEQ multiplex PCR, the repertoire was profiled, and TCRdb retains in-frame clones only, with some absent. The sample carries 800,000 to 950,000 clones, approximately 97% recorded once. Sequencing was done on a sample of naive CD8+ T cells sorted from blood. These receptors came from a man younger than 45 in good health.

The V call is TRBV27, the J call TRBJ2-2; D is possibly TRBD2 (5 bases). Trimming left V 6 bases short and J 4 bases short, with 24 bases between. Germline loops: CDR1 MNHEY, CDR2 SMNVEV (reference sequence). CDR3 length: 18 amino acids. CDR3 DNA sequence: TGTGCCAGCAGCCAGTCCGGACTCGCCATTCAGGTCACCGGGGAGCTGTTTTTT. It codes for CASSQSGLAIQVTGELFF.

The chain uses TRBV28 and TRBJ2-5; 8 nucleotides line up with TRBD2. V dropped 2 bases and J dropped 5; count of bases not matched to a gene: 10. Germline-derived CDR1 and CDR2 are MDHEN and SYDVKM. The length of the CDR3 is 16 residues. The CDR3 protein is CASSLRALGGRETQYF. The DNA of the CDR3 is TGTGCCAGCAGTTTAAGGGCCTTAGGCGGGAGGGAGACCCAGTACTTC.

The CDR3 protein is CASSHLSHPDGEQFF. In DNA form, the CDR3 reads TGTGCCAGCAGCCATCTCTCCCACCCGGATGGTGAGCAGTTCTTC. V and J are TRBV14 and TRBJ2-1; no definite D call. Germline values: CDR1 SGHDN, CDR2 FVKESK. V shed 3 bases and J shed 9 bases, with 18 bases lying between them. The CDR3 loop spans 15 amino acids.

The V and J genes are TRBV28 and TRBJ1-1, with D unclear. The CDR3 consists of 14 residues. The V and J ends lost 6 bases and 0 bases respectively, with 11 bases between them. Germline CDR1 MDHEN, CDR2 SYDVKM. The CDR3 reads CASRPAWLNTEAFF. DNA for the CDR3: TGTGCCAGCAGGCCCGCGTGGCTGAACACTGAAGCTTTCTTT.

V is TRBV5-4 and J is TRBJ2-7, with 8 nucleotides matching TRBD2. V lost 4 bases to trimming and J lost 3 bases; unmatched junction nucleotides: 6. The germline CDR1 and CDR2 sequences are SGHNT and YYREEE (reference sequence). CDR3 length equals 14 residues. Here the CDR3 reads CASSPAREDYEQYF. CDR3 DNA sequence: TGTGCCAGCAGCCCGGCGCGGGAGGACTACGAGCAGTACTTC.

J is TRBJ2-1 and V is TRBV11-3, with D possibly matching TRBD2 (6 bases). The CDR3 runs 16 residues. Looked up from germline, CDR1 is SGHNT and CDR2 is YENEEA. V was pared by 4 bases and J by 2 bases, with 15 bases between. The CDR3: CASSSVGGVPYNEQFF. Written as DNA, the CDR3 is TGTGCCAGCAGCTCCGTGGGGGGAGTGCCCTACAATGAGCAGTTCTTC.

The table lists this clone with a few counts. This sequence joins TRBV27 and TRBJ1-3; D not resolved. Trimming stripped 2 bases from V and 0 bases from J, with 14 bases between. Germline CDR1 and CDR2: MNHEY and SMNVEV (reference sequence). This CDR3 contains 17 residues. CDR3 residues: CASSLAAGDASGNTIYF. CDR3 nucleotides: TGTGCCAGCAGTTTAGCGGCAGGCGATGCCTCTGGAAACACCATATATTTT.

The chain couples TRBV6-5 to TRBJ2-7; D might be TRBD1 or TRBD2, each matching 5 bases. Germline CDR1 MNHEY, CDR2 SVGAGI. V shed 0 bases and J shed 5 bases, with 8 bases lying between them. The CDR3 has 13 residues. As DNA, the CDR3 is TGTGCCAGCAGTTACTCGGGGGTCAACGAGCAGTACTTC. This translates into CASSYSGVNEQYF.

This clone has only one observation. This chain joins TRBV7-6 and TRBJ2-3; 14 bases are shared with TRBD2. The CDR3 length is 13 residues. V lost 8 bases, J lost 8 bases, and 3 bases stayed unmatched. Germline V gene sequence: CDR1 SGHVS, CDR2 FNYEAQ. CDR3 nucleotides: TGTGCCAGCGCGGGACTAGCGGGAGTTACGCAGTATTTT. Its translation: CASAGLAGVTQYF.